This T cell receptor beta chain comes out of a study of blood T cell repertoires in COVID-19. On the study more broadly: Samples of COVID-19 (acute and convalescent) were obtained from the United States, Italy and Spain. Sources were T cells, B-cell-depleted T cells, or PBMCs; the material itself was cDNA or gDNA.

This clone was counted between two and nine times. Per the study methods: Using reference gene primer amplification, nucleated cell counts were estimated. The assay was immunoSEQ multiplex PCR, and TCRdb's table has in-frame clones only and misses some. That table furnishes V, J and clone size, whereas the DNA furnished D and trimming. The sample comprises nearly 55,000 clones, about 86% of which are singletons, and around 11% rests with the top ten. The CDR3 contains 14 residues. With V trimmed by 2 bases and J by 9 bases, 7 bases remained unmatched. Germline V CDR1 and CDR2: SGHRS, YFSETQ. This clonotype originated in a man in his sixties or seventies with active COVID-19. Source material: peripheral blood. V gene TRBV5-1 combines with J gene TRBJ2-1, with TRBD2 matching over 8 bases. CDR3 amino acids: CASSFGGASGEQFF. In DNA, the CDR3 is TGCGCCAGCAGCTTCGGGGGGGCATCGGGTGAGCAGTTCTTC.